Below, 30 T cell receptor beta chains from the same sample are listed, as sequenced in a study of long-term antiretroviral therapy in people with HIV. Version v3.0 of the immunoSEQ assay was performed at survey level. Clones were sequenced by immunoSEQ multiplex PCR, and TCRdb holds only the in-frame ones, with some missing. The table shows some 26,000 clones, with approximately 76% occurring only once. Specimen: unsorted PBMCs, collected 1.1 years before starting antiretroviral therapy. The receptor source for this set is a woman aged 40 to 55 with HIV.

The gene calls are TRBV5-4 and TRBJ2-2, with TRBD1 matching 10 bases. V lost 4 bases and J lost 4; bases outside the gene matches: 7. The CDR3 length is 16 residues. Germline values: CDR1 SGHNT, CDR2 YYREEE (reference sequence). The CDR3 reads CASSRRTGGFTGELFF. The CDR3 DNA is TGTGCCAGCAGCCGTCGGACAGGGGGATTCACCGGGGAGCTGTTTTTT.

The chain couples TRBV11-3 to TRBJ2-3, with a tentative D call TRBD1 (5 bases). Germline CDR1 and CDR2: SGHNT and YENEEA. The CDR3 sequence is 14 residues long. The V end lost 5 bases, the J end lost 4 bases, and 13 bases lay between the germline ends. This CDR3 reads CASSPAGKADTQYF. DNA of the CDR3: TGTGCCAGCAGCCCGGCAGGGAAGGCAGATACGCAGTATTTT.

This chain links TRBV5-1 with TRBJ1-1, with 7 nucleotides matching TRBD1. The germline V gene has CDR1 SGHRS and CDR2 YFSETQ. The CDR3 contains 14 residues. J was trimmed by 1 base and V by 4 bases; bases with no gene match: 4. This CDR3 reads CASSQGQPNTEAFF. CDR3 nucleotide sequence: TGCGCCAGCAGCCAGGGACAGCCGAACACTGAAGCTTTCTTT.

CDR3 in DNA: TGCGCCAGCAGTGAGTCGGGGAGCCTCGGAAACACCATATATTTT. It codes for CASSESGSLGNTIYF. This rearrangement joins TRBV10-1 to TRBJ1-3; D gene ambiguous. The CDR3 has 15 amino acids. With 0 bases removed from V and 4 bases from J, the gap between germline ends came to 10 bases. Germline values: CDR1 WNHNN, CDR2 SYGVQD (reference sequence).

Written as DNA, the CDR3 is TGCGCCAGCCAACGACAGTGGTGGTTCTCTGGGGCCAACGTCCTGACTTTC. Residues: CASQRQWWFSGANVLTF. The chain is built from TRBV10-1 and TRBJ2-6; the D gene is possibly TRBD1 (5 bases). CDR1 is WNHNN, CDR2 SYGVQD, per germline (reference sequence). This CDR3 region has 17 residues. V was pared by 8 bases and J by 0 bases, with 17 bases between.

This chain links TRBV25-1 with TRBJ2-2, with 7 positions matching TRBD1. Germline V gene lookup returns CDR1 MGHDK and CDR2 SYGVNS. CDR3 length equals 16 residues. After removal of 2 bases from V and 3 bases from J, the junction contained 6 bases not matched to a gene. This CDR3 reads CASSEGTALYTGELFF. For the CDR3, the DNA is TGTGCCAGCAGTGAAGGGACAGCCCTTTACACCGGGGAGCTGTTTTTT.

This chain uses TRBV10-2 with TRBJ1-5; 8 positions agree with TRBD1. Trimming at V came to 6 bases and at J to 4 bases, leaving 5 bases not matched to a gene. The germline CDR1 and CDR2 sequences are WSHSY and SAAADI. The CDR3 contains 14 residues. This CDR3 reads CASSGDRWNQPQHF. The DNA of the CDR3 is TGCGCCAGCAGCGGGGACAGGTGGAATCAGCCCCAGCATTTT.

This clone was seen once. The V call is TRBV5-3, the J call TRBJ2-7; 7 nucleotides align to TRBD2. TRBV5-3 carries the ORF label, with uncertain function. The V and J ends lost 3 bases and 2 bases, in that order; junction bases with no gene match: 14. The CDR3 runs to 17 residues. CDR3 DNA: TGTGCCAGAAGCTCCCGTGGAGTTCAGCGGGAACCCTACGAGCAGTACTTC. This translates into CARSSRGVQREPYEQYF.

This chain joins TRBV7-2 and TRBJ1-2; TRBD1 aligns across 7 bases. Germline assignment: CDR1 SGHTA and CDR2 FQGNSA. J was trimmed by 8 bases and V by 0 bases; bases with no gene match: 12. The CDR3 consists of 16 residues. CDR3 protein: CASSLAPLGRGDGYTF. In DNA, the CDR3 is TGTGCCAGCAGCTTAGCCCCGTTGGGCAGGGGGGACGGCTACACCTTC.

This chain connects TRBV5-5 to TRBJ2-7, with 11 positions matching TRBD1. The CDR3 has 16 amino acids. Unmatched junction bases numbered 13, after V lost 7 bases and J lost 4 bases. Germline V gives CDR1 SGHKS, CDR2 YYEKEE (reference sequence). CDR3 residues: CASRDNRGTGGYEQYF. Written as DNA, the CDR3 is TGTGCCAGCCGGGATAACCGGGGGACAGGGGGTTACGAGCAGTACTTC. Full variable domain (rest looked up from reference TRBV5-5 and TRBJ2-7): DAGVTQSPTHLIKTRGQQVTLRCSPISGHKSVSWYQQVLGQGPQFIFQYYEKEERGRGNFPDRFSARQFPNYSSELNVNALLLGDSALYLCASRDNRGTGGYEQYFGPGTRLTVT.

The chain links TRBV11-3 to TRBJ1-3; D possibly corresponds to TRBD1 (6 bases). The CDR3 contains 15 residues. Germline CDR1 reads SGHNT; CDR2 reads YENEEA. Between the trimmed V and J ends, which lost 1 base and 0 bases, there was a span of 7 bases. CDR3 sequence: CASSLGGASGNTIYF. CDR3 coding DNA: TGTGCCAGCAGCTTAGGGGGGGCCTCTGGAAACACCATATATTTT.

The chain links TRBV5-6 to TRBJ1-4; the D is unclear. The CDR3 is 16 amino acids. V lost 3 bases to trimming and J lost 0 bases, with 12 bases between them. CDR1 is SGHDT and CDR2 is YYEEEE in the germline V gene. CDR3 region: CASSSLVGATNEKLFF. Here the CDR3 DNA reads TGTGCCAGCAGCTCCTTGGTCGGGGCAACTAATGAAAAACTGTTTTTT.

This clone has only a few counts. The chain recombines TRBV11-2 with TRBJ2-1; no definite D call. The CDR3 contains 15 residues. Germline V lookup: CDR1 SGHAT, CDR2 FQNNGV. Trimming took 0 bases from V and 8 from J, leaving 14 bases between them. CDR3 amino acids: CASSLEKRSFDEQFF. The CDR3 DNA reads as TGTGCCAGCAGCTTAGAAAAAAGGAGTTTCGATGAGCAGTTCTTC.

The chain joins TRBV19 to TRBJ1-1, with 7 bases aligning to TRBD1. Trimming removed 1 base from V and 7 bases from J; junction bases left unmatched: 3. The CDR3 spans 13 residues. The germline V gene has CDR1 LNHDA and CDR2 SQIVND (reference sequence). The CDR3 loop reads CASSIATGLEAFF. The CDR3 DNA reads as TGTGCCAGTAGTATAGCGACAGGGCTTGAAGCTTTCTTT.

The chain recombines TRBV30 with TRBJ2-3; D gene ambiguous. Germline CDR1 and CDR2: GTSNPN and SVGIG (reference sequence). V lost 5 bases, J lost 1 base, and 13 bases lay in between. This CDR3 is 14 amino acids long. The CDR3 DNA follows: TGTGCCTGGGCGATGGCGTTAGGCACAGATACGCAGTATTTT. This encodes CAWAMALGTDTQYF. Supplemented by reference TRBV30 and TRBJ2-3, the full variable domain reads SQTIHQWPATLVQPVGSPLSLECTVEGTSNPNLYWYRQAAGRGLQLLFYSVGIGQISSEVPQNLSASRPQDRQFILSSKKLLLSDSGFYLCAWAMALGTDTQYFGPGTRLTVL.

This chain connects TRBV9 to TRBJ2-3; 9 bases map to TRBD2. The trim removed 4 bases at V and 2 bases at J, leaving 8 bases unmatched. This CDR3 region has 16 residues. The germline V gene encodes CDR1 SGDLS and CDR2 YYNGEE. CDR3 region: CASSPPAGGNTDTQYF. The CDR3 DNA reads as TGTGCCAGCAGCCCCCCAGCGGGAGGAAACACAGATACGCAGTATTTT.

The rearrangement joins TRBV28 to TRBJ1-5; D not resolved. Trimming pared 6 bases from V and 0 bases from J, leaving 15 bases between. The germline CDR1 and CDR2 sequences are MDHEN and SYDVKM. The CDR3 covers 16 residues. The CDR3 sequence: CASSTPWSGSNQPQHF. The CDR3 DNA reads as TGTGCCAGCAGCACGCCGTGGAGCGGTAGCAATCAGCCCCAGCATTTT.

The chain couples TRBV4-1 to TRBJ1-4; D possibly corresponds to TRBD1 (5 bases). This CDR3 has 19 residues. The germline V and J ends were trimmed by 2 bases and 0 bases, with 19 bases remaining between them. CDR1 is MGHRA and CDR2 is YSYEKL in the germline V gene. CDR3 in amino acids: CASSQLGTTDIATNEKLFF. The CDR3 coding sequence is TGCGCCAGCAGCCAACTGGGGACGACAGATATTGCAACTAATGAAAAACTGTTTTTT.

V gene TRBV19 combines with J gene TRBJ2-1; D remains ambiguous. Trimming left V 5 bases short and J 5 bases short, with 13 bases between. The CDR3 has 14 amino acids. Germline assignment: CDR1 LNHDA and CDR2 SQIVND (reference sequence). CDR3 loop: CASSSPRSHNEQFF. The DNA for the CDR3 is TGTGCCAGTAGTTCGCCCAGGTCTCACAATGAGCAGTTCTTC.

CDR3 sequence: CASSPARGNTGELFF. CDR3 DNA sequence: TGTGCCAGCAGCCCGGCGAGGGGGAACACCGGGGAGCTGTTTTTT. J is TRBJ2-2 and V is TRBV7-9; D tentatively reads TRBD1 or TRBD2 (5 bases each). V lost 5 bases and J 1 base, leaving 11 bases between the germline ends. The CDR3 loop spans 15 amino acids. CDR1 and CDR2 (germline): SEHNR, FQNEAQ (reference sequence).

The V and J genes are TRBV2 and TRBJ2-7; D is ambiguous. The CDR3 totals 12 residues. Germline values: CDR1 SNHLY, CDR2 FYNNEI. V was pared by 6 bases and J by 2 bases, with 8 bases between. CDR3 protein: CASSSQTYEQYF. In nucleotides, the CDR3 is TGTGCCAGCAGCTCACAAACCTACGAGCAGTACTTC. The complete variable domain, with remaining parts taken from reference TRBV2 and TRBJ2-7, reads EPEVTQTPSHQVTQMGQEVILRCVPISNHLYFYWYRQILGQKVEFLVSFYNNEISEKSEIFDDQFSVERPDGSNFTLKIRSTKLEDSAMYFCASSSQTYEQYFGPGTRLTVT.

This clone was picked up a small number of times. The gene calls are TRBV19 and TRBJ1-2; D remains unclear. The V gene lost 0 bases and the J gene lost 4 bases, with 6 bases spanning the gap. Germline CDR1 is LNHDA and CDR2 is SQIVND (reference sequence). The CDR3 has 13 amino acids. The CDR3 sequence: CASSIDTAYGYTF. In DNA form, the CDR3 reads TGTGCCAGTAGTATAGATACAGCCTATGGCTACACCTTC. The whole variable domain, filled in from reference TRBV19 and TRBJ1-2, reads DGGITQSPKYLFRKEGQNVTLSCEQNLNHDAMYWYRQDPGQGLRLIYYSQIVNDFQKGDIAEGYSVSREKKESFPLTVTSAQKNPTAFYLCASSIDTAYGYTFGSGTRLTVV.

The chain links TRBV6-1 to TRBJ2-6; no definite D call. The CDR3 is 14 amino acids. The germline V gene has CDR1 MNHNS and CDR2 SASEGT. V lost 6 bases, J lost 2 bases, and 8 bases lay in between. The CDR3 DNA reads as TGTGCCAGCAGGATGGACGCTGGGGCCAACGTCCTGACTTTC. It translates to CASRMDAGANVLTF.

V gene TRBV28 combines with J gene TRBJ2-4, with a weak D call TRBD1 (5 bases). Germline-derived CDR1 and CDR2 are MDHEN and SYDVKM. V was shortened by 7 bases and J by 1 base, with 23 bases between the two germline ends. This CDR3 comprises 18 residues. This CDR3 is CASTALSFGQTAKNIQYF. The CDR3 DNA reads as TGTGCCAGCACCGCTCTAAGCTTCGGACAAACGGCCAAAAACATTCAGTACTTC. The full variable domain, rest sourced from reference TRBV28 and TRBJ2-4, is DVKVTQSSRYLVKRTGEKVFLECVQDMDHENMFWYRQDPGLGLRLIYFSYDVKMKEKGDIPEGYSVSREKKERFSLILESASTNQTSMYLCASTALSFGQTAKNIQYFGAGTRLSVL.

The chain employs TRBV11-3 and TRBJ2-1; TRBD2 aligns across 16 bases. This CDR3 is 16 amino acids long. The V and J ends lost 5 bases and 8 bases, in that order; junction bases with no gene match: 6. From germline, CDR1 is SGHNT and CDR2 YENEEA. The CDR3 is CASSLGLAGGPDEQFF. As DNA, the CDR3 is TGTGCCAGCAGCCTGGGACTAGCGGGGGGGCCGGATGAGCAGTTCTTC. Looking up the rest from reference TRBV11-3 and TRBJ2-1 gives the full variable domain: EAGVVQSPRYKIIEKKQPVAFWCNPISGHNTLYWYLQNLGQGPELLIRYENEEAVDDSQLPKDRFSAERLKGVDSTLKIQPAELGDSAVYLCASSLGLAGGPDEQFFGPGTRLTVL.

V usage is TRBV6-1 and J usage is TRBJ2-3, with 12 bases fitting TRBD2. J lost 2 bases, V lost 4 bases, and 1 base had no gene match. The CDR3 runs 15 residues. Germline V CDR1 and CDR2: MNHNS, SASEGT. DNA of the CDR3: TGTGCCAGCAGTGGGACTAGCGGGACCACAGATACGCAGTATTTT. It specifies CASSGTSGTTDTQYF.

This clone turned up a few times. The CDR3 loop is CASSGTGPMNTEAFF. The CDR3, as DNA: TGTGCCAGCAGTGGTACGGGACCCATGAACACTGAAGCTTTCTTT. The V gene is TRBV6-1, the J gene TRBJ1-1, with D possibly being TRBD1 (5 bases). Germline V gene sequence: CDR1 MNHNS, CDR2 SASEGT. V lost 4 bases and J 0 bases, leaving 12 bases between the germline ends. This CDR3 has 15 amino acids.

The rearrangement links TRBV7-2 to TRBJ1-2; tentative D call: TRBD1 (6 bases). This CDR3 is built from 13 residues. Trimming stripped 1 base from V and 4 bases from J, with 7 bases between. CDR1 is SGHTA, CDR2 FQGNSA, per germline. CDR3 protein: CASSLDRVYGYTF. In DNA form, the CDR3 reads TGTGCCAGCAGCTTAGACAGGGTCTATGGCTACACCTTC.

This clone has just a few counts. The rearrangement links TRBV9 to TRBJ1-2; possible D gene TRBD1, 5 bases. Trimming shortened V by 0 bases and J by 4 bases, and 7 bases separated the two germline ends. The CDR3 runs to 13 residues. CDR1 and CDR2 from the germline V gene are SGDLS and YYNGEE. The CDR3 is CASSVAGAYGYTF. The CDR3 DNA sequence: TGTGCCAGCAGCGTAGCCGGGGCCTATGGCTACACCTTC.

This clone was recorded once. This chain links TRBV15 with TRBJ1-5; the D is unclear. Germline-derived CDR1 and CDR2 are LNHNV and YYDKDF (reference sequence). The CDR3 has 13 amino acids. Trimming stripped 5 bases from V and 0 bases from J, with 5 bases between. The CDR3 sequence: CATSVGSNQPQHF. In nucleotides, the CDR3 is TGTGCCACCAGCGTGGGTAGCAATCAGCCCCAGCATTTT.